This T cell receptor beta chain originates from a study of OX40 agonist ivuxolimab in advanced cancers. At the level of the study: Hepatocellular carcinoma, melanoma, renal cell or head and neck cancer was diagnosed in the dose-escalation patients. Those enrolled were about 82% male, with a mean age of approximately 60 years and ages from roughly 20 to 85.

The repertoire was sequenced with immunoSEQ multiplex PCR; TCRdb's copy has only in-frame clones and lacks some. The sample lists over 50,000 clones, roughly 84% seen once, with about 4.6% in the top ten. Germline-derived CDR1 and CDR2 are LNHDA and SQIVND (reference sequence). The ends lost 6 bases at V and 2 bases at J; junction bases unmatched: 6. This CDR3 spans 16 amino acids. On this clone: Its cognate antigen is unknown.

General study results and limits: At 0.1 to 3.0 mg/kg, CD4+ and CD8+ blood T cells expanded clonally by week 6.

The J gene is TRBJ2-6, the V gene TRBV19, with 8 bases lining up with TRBD1. The material was CD4+ or CD8+ T cells sorted from blood, obtained in a trial of the OX40 agonist ivuxolimab. The sequence derives from an adult with an advanced solid tumor such as melanoma, head and neck, liver or kidney cancer. The CDR3: CASSQTGAPGANVLTF. The CDR3 nucleotides are TGTGCCAGTAGCCAGACAGGGGCCCCTGGGGCCAACGTCCTGACTTTC. The whole variable domain, remainder taken from reference TRBV19 and TRBJ2-6, is DGGITQSPKYLFRKEGQNVTLSCEQNLNHDAMYWYRQDPGQGLRLIYYSQIVNDFQKGDIAEGYSVSREKKESFPLTVTSAQKNPTAFYLCASSQTGAPGANVLTFGAGSRLTVL.